This T cell receptor beta chain was recorded in a study of T cells in Graves' hyperthyroidism and ophthalmopathy. Subjects aged 18 to 65 presented with newly diagnosed hyperthyroidism of less than 2 months' duration. Uncontrolled infection, other autoimmune disease, pregnancy and lactation each barred patients from inclusion. RNA transcripts were the template for amplifying TCR beta CDR3 regions. HTBI primers were the set used in a first-round RT-PCR of the TCR CDR3. TCRdb re-derived calls from the multiplex PCR reads in MiXCR, one entry per CDR3 protein. The sample contains about 350,000 distinct CDR3 sequences, about a sixth of which appear only once. In its sample, this clonotype was seen many times. Its antigen remains unknown. Germline-derived CDR1 and CDR2 are SQVTM and ANQGSEA. The CDR3 is 13 residues long. After removal of 4 bases from V and 5 bases from J, the junction contained 7 bases not matched to a gene.

Study outcomes and limitations: Ophthalmopathy was distinguished from stable hyperthyroidism by 13 V-J signatures.

The V gene is TRBV29-1, the J gene TRBJ2-5; TRBD1 matches at 7 bases. The source is a woman aged 25-40 years with Graves' hyperthyroidism that later progressed to Graves' ophthalmopathy. The sample was blood. The CDR3 region has the DNA TGCAGCGTTGTTAGAGGGGGCGGGGAGACCCAGTACTTC. Amino acids: CSVVRGGGETQYF. Variable domain in full (rest from reference TRBV29-1 and TRBJ2-5): SAVISQKPSRDICQRGTSLTIQCQVDSQVTMMFWYRQQPGQSLTLIATANQGSEATYESGFVIDKFPISRPNLTFSTLTVSNMSPEDSSIYLCSVVRGGGETQYFGPGTRLLVL.